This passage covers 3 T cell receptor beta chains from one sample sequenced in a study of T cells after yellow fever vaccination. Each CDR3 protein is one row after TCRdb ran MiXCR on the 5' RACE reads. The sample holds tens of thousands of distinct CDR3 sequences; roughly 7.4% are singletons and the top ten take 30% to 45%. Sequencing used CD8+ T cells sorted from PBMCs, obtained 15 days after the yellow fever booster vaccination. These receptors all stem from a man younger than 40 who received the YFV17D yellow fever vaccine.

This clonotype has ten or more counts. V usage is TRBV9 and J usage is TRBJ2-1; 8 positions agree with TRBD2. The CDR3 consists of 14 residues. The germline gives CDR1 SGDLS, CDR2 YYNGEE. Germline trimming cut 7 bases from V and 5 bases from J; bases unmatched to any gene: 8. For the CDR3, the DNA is TGTGCCAGCTCGGGAGGGCCGAATGACAATGAGCAGTTCTTC. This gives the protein CASSGGPNDNEQFF. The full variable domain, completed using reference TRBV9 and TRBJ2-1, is DSGVTQTPKHLITATGQRVTLRCSPRSGDLSVYWYQQSLDQGLQFLIQYYNGEERAKGNILERFSAQQFPDLHSELNLSSLELGDSALYFCASSGGPNDNEQFFGPGTRLTVL.

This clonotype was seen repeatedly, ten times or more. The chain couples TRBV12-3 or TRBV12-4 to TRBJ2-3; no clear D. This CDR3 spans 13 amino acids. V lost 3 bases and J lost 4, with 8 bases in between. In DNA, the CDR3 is TGTGCCAGCAGTTTGTCGATGGCAGATACGCAGTATTTT. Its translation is CASSLSMADTQYF.

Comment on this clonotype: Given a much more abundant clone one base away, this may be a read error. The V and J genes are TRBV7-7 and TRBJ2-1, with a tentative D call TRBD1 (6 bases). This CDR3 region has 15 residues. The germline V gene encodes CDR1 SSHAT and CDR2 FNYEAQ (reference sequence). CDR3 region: CASSLFSGVENEQFF. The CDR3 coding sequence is TGTGCTAGCAGCTTATTCTCAGGGGTGGAGAATGAGCAGTTCTTC. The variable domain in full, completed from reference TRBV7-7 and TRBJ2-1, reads GAGVSQSPRYKVTKRGQDVTLRCDPISSHATLYWYQQALGQGPEFLTYFNYEAQPDKSGLPSDRFSAERPEGSISTLTIQRTEQRDSAMYRCASSLFSGVENEQFFGPGTRLTVL.